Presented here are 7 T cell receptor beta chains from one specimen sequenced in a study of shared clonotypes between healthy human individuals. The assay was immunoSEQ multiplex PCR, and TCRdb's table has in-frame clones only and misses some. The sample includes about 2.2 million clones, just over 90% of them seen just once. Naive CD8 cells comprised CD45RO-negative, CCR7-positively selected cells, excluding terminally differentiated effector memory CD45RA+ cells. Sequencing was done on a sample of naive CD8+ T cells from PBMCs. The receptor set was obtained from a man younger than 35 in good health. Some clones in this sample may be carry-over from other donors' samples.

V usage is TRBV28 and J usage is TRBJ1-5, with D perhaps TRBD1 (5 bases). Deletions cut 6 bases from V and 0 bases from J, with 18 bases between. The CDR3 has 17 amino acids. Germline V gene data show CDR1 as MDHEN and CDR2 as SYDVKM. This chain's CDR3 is CASREGKMVDSNQPQHF. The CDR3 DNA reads TGTGCCAGCAGGGAGGGGAAGATGGTCGATAGCAATCAGCCCCAGCATTTT.

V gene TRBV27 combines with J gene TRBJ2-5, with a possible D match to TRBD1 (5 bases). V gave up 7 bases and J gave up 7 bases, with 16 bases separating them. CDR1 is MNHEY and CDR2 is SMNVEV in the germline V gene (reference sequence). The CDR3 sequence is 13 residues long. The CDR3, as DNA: TGTGCCAGCAACTCAGCAGGGTTAGGGACCCAGTACTTC. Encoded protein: CASNSAGLGTQYF.

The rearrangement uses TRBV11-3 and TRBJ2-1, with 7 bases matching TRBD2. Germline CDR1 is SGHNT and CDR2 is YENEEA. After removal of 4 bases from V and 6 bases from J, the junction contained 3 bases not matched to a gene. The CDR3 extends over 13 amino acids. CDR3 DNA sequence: TGTGCCAGCAGCTCCCGGACTAGCAATGAGCAGTTCTTC. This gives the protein CASSSRTSNEQFF.

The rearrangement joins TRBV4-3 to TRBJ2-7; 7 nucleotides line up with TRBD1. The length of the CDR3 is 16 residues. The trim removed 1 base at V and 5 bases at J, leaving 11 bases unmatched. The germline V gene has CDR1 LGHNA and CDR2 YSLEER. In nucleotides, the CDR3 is TGCGCCAGCAGCCAAGGATGGTCCAGGGGGTTTAACGAGCAGTACTTC. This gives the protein CASSQGWSRGFNEQYF.

The CDR3 DNA reads as TGTGCCAGCAGTCCACAGGGGCGGCACGTAGACGAGCAGTACTTC. Translated, it gives CASSPQGRHVDEQYF. The chain employs TRBV27 and TRBJ2-7, with 7 nucleotides matching TRBD1. CDR1 MNHEY and CDR2 SMNVEV come from the germline V gene (reference sequence). J lost 5 bases, V lost 5 bases, and 12 bases had no gene match. This CDR3 has 15 residues.

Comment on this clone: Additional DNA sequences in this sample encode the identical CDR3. The CDR3 DNA is TGTGCCAGCAGCTCGGGACAAGGTAATCAGCCCCAGCATTTT. This codes for CASSSGQGNQPQHF. The chain joins TRBV7-9 to TRBJ1-5; D is possibly TRBD1 (6 bases). Germline CDR1 is SEHNR and CDR2 is FQNEAQ (reference sequence). CDR3 length: 14 residues. Trimming shortened V by 4 bases and J by 4 bases, and 11 bases separated the two germline ends.

DNA of the CDR3: TGTGCCAGCAGTCAGGGGGCTTCGAGCCAGCCCCAGCATTTT. This gives the protein CASSQGASSQPQHF. The gene calls are TRBV27 and TRBJ1-5, with 8 bases matching TRBD1. Trimming took 5 bases from V and 7 from J; bases not matched to a gene: 7. The germline V gene encodes CDR1 MNHEY and CDR2 SMNVEV (reference sequence). The CDR3 has 14 amino acids.